These 30 T cell receptor beta chains share one sample of origin, sequenced in a study of CD8 T cells in ankylosing spondylitis. Broader study findings: A TCR beta motif made of 7 to 9 highly homologous variants seemed typical of ankylosing spondylitis blood.

These receptors are not linked to any known antigen. TCRdb passed the 5' RACE reads through MiXCR, listing each CDR3 protein once. Of approximately 150,000 distinct CDR3 sequences listed, 15% to 20% are singletons. Sequenced material: blood, either unsorted or a sorted T cell fraction (not recorded which). All receptors derive from a male donor with ankylosing spondylitis.

This clonotype was observed a handful of times. V gene TRBV27 combines with J gene TRBJ2-7, with D hard to call. The CDR3 length is 13 residues. The germline CDR1 and CDR2 sequences are MNHEY and SMNVEV (reference sequence). Trimming removed 2 bases from V and 3 bases from J, with 8 bases in between. CDR3 DNA sequence: TGTGCCAGCAGTTTAAAGGGTGACTACGAGCAGTACTTC. It is translated as CASSLKGDYEQYF.

This chain connects TRBV12-3 or TRBV12-4 to TRBJ2-7, with D maybe TRBD2 (6 bases). The CDR3 has 13 amino acids. The V end was cut by 5 bases, the J end by 5 bases, with 13 bases between. The CDR3 DNA follows: TGTGCCAGCAGTCTGAAGGGAGGTAACGAGCAGTACTTC. It yields the protein CASSLKGGNEQYF.

The sample holds a few counts of this clonotype. The rearrangement links TRBV15 to TRBJ1-1, with D tentatively TRBD1 (5 bases). The germline V and J ends were trimmed by 3 bases and 4 bases, with 9 bases remaining between them. This CDR3 comprises 13 residues. Germline CDR1 and CDR2: LNHNV and YYDKDF (reference sequence). CDR3 sequence: CATSRGRATEAFF. The DNA for the CDR3 is TGTGCCACCAGCAGGGGACGAGCCACTGAAGCTTTCTTT.

The table lists this clonotype with many counts. This rearrangement joins TRBV24-1 to TRBJ2-1; no clear D. This CDR3 has 12 residues. Germline V gene lookup returns CDR1 KGHDR and CDR2 SFDVKD. The V gene lost 3 bases and the J gene lost 6 bases, with 5 bases spanning the gap. The CDR3 sequence is CATSDPGNEQFF. The CDR3 coding sequence is TGTGCCACCAGTGATCCCGGCAATGAGCAGTTCTTC.

The chain uses TRBV19 and TRBJ2-1; D gene unclear. Trimming took off 3 bases at V and 4 bases at J, with 7 bases between the two ends. From germline, CDR1 is LNHDA and CDR2 SQIVND (reference sequence). The CDR3 consists of 13 residues. The CDR3 sequence is CASSIWGYNEQFF. The CDR3 coding sequence is TGTGCCAGTAGTATTTGGGGATACAATGAGCAGTTCTTC.

V usage is TRBV12-3 or TRBV12-4 and J usage is TRBJ2-7; a possible D gene is TRBD2 (6 bases). CDR3 size: 15 residues. Trimming pared 4 bases from V and 0 bases from J, leaving 13 bases between. CDR3 nucleotides: TGTGCCAGCAGTTACGGGGTGGGGGGCTCCTACGAGCAGTACTTC. This codes for CASSYGVGGSYEQYF.

This clonotype was observed a handful of times. The genes are TRBV4-1 and TRBJ2-1; D is unresolved. Per germline, CDR1 MGHRA and CDR2 YSYEKL. Trimming took 4 bases from V and 4 from J, leaving 14 bases between them. The CDR3 is 15 amino acids. The CDR3 sequence: CASSLSSPLYNEQFF. CDR3 sequence (DNA): TGCGCCAGCAGCCTGAGCAGCCCTCTGTACAATGAGCAGTTCTTC.

The chain links TRBV9 to TRBJ2-1; TRBD2 agrees at 8 bases. CDR3 size: 15 residues. With V trimmed by 3 bases and J by 4 bases, 6 bases remained unmatched. Germline V gene lookup returns CDR1 SGDLS and CDR2 YYNGEE. The CDR3: CASSAELAEYNEQFF. The DNA of the CDR3 is TGTGCCAGCAGCGCCGAACTAGCGGAGTACAATGAGCAGTTCTTC.

This clonotype was recorded a few times. The rearrangement uses TRBV28 and TRBJ1-2, with a possible D match to TRBD1 (5 bases). The CDR3 has 11 amino acids. Trimming took off 4 bases at V and 8 bases at J, with 8 bases between the two ends. CDR1 is MDHEN and CDR2 is SYDVKM in the germline V gene. The CDR3 protein is CASSSGDGYTF. The CDR3 DNA reads as TGTGCCAGCAGTTCTGGGGACGGCTACACCTTC.

The CDR3 loop reads CASSQWTGLAGGPRSDTQYF. The DNA of the CDR3 is TGCGCCAGCAGCCAGTGGACAGGACTAGCGGGAGGGCCGAGGTCAGATACGCAGTATTTT. The rearrangement links TRBV4-3 to TRBJ2-3; 15 bases are a match to TRBD2. Trimming took 3 bases from V and 4 from J; bases not matched to a gene: 14. CDR3 size: 20 residues. Germline V lookup: CDR1 LGHNA, CDR2 YSLEER.

This clonotype was seen a handful of times. The J gene is TRBJ2-1, the V gene TRBV9, with D possibly TRBD1 on 5 matching bases. The CDR3 is made up of 17 amino acids. Trimming removed 0 bases at V and 0 bases at J, with 13 bases between. Germline values: CDR1 SGDLS, CDR2 YYNGEE. The CDR3 sequence is CASSVAQDSSSYNEQFF. The CDR3 nucleotides are TGTGCCAGCAGCGTAGCTCAAGACAGTAGCTCCTACAATGAGCAGTTCTTC.

The chain has TRBV7-9 and TRBJ2-7; D uncertain. The CDR3 contains 15 residues. The germline V and J ends were trimmed by 3 bases and 0 bases, with 12 bases remaining between them. Germline V gene data show CDR1 as SEHNR and CDR2 as FQNEAQ (reference sequence). DNA of the CDR3: TGTGCCAGCAGCTTTACAGAAACCCTCTCCTACGAGCAGTACTTC. Translation: CASSFTETLSYEQYF.

The CDR3 spells CASTITGEANQPQHF. The DNA of the CDR3 is TGTGCCAGCACGATCACAGGGGAGGCGAATCAGCCCCAGCATTTT. The chain employs TRBV6-2 or TRBV6-3 and TRBJ1-5, with 7 bases that match TRBD1. The CDR3 covers 15 residues. V shed 7 bases and J 4 bases; nucleotides not matched to a gene: 10. Germline CDR1 reads MNHEY; CDR2 reads SVGEGT.

The chain employs TRBV5-1 and TRBJ2-7; TRBD1 aligns across 9 bases. With V trimmed by 3 bases and J by 6 bases, 7 bases remained unmatched. Per germline, CDR1 SGHRS and CDR2 YFSETQ. This CDR3 is 14 amino acids long. This CDR3 reads CASSSRDRVAEQYF. The CDR3 DNA is TGCGCCAGCAGCTCCCGGGACAGGGTCGCCGAGCAGTACTTC.

This clonotype was seen a few times. This chain connects TRBV18 to TRBJ2-7; tentative D call: TRBD1 (6 bases). The germline V gene encodes CDR1 KGHSH and CDR2 LQKENI. The CDR3 extends over 18 amino acids. Trimming cost V 0 bases and J 5 bases, with 23 bases left between them. The CDR3 is CASSPPKVGQGMWNEQYF. The CDR3 DNA is TGTGCCAGCTCACCACCGAAAGTGGGGCAGGGGATGTGGAACGAGCAGTACTTC.

In its sample, this clonotype was seen a few times. The V gene is TRBV27, the J gene TRBJ2-5, with a weak D call TRBD1 (5 bases). V dropped 3 bases and J dropped 5 bases, with 10 bases sitting between them. Germline values: CDR1 MNHEY, CDR2 SMNVEV (reference sequence). This CDR3 has 13 residues. CDR3 sequence: CASSFQGAETQYF. The CDR3 region has the DNA TGTGCCAGCAGTTTTCAGGGCGCGGAGACCCAGTACTTC.

This sequence joins TRBV9 and TRBJ2-1; perhaps TRBD2 as D (7 bases). Germline CDR1 and CDR2: SGDLS and YYNGEE. V was cut by 0 bases and J by 6 bases, with 13 bases left in between. The length of the CDR3 is 15 residues. CDR3 in amino acids: CASSVGGGLINEQFF. CDR3 sequence (DNA): TGTGCCAGCAGCGTAGGAGGGGGACTAATCAATGAGCAGTTCTTC.

V is TRBV5-6 and J is TRBJ2-3; TRBD1 aligns across 7 bases. The CDR3 length is 16 residues. CDR1 and CDR2 from the germline V gene are SGHDT and YYEEEE. The J segment lost 2 bases and the V segment lost 4 bases, leaving 10 bases of the junction unmatched. CDR3 loop: CASSRSRDSHTDTQYF. The CDR3 DNA is TGTGCCAGCAGCCGGAGCCGGGACAGCCACACAGATACGCAGTATTTT.

The chain has TRBV20-1 and TRBJ1-3; weak D call: TRBD1 (5 bases). Germline V gene data show CDR1 as DFQATT and CDR2 as SNEGSKA (reference sequence). CDR3 size: 14 residues. Trimming took off 6 bases at V and 0 bases at J, with 12 bases between the two ends. CDR3 nucleotide sequence: TGCAGTGCCGGGGACTTCCTCTCTGGAAACACCATATATTTT. This gives the protein CSAGDFLSGNTIYF.

The genes are TRBV11-3 and TRBJ1-2, with D possibly being TRBD1 (5 bases). The CDR3 spans 13 residues. Between the trimmed V and J ends, which lost 0 bases and 5 bases, there was a span of 7 bases. The germline gives CDR1 SGHNT, CDR2 YENEEA. The CDR3 protein is CASSLEGGYGYTF. The CDR3 DNA is TGTGCCAGCAGCTTAGAGGGGGGGTATGGCTACACCTTC.

This clonotype occurred a few times. The rearrangement uses TRBV29-1 and TRBJ2-7; D is unresolved. Germline V lookup: CDR1 SQVTM, CDR2 ANQGSEA. Trimming removed 6 bases from V and 4 bases from J, with 16 bases in between. The CDR3 is 13 residues long. The CDR3 DNA reads TGCAGCGTCCCTGGTGTGGGCCAGTACGAGCAGTACTTC. This encodes CSVPGVGQYEQYF.

In this sample, this clonotype turned up many times. The chain uses TRBV9 and TRBJ2-3, with TRBD2 matching over 12 bases. The germline CDR1 and CDR2 sequences are SGDLS and YYNGEE. CDR3 length: 14 residues. After removal of 3 bases from V and 5 bases from J, the junction contained 1 base not matched to a gene. Here the CDR3 DNA reads TGTGCCAGCAGCGCTAGCGGGAGGGGAGATACGCAGTATTTT. As protein: CASSASGRGDTQYF.

This clonotype showed up just a few times. CDR3 sequence reads: CASTPTGPSGELFF. DNA for the CDR3: TGTGCCAGCACACCTACGGGGCCCTCCGGGGAGCTGTTTTTT. The chain employs TRBV7-6 and TRBJ2-2; D tentatively fits TRBD1 or TRBD2 (5 bases each). The CDR3 contains 14 residues. V gave up 7 bases and J gave up 6 bases, with 15 bases separating them. Germline V gene data show CDR1 as SGHVS and CDR2 as FNYEAQ.

This chain links TRBV7-3 with TRBJ2-2; no clear D gene. The CDR3 length is 16 residues. The V end lost 5 bases, the J end lost 2 bases, and 15 bases lay between the germline ends. Germline values: CDR1 SGHTA, CDR2 FQGTGA. The CDR3 spells CASSNPPGFNTGELFF. The CDR3 DNA sequence: TGTGCCAGCAGCAACCCTCCGGGTTTCAACACCGGGGAGCTGTTTTTT.

The V call is TRBV27, the J call TRBJ2-7; 9 positions match TRBD1. This CDR3 region has 15 residues. Unmatched junction bases numbered 5, after V lost 2 bases and J lost 3 bases. Germline CDR1 is MNHEY and CDR2 is SMNVEV (reference sequence). The CDR3 DNA follows: TGTGCCAGCAGTTTAATACAGGGGGCAGGCTACGAGCAGTACTTC. Encoded protein: CASSLIQGAGYEQYF.

The rearrangement uses TRBV10-3 and TRBJ2-1; tentative D call: TRBD2 (5 bases). CDR1 ENHRY and CDR2 SYGVKD come from the germline V gene. The CDR3 totals 16 residues. V lost 8 bases and J lost 4, with 21 bases in between. CDR3 sequence reads: CAIPLGPGSVYNEQFF. CDR3 DNA: TGTGCCATCCCCTTGGGCCCGGGGAGTGTATACAATGAGCAGTTCTTC.

This sequence joins TRBV6-2 or TRBV6-3 and TRBJ2-7; D gene ambiguous. V was clipped by 0 bases and J by 3 bases, with 9 bases between them. CDR1 and CDR2 from the germline V gene are MNHEY and SVGEGT. CDR3 length equals 14 residues. This CDR3 reads CASSYSLTSYEQYF. In nucleotides, the CDR3 is TGTGCCAGCAGTTACTCTTTAACGAGCTACGAGCAGTACTTC.

This clonotype was detected a few times. V is TRBV7-6 and J is TRBJ2-7; 11 nucleotides match TRBD2. After removal of 5 bases from V and 4 bases from J, the junction contained 7 bases not matched to a gene. The CDR3 is 15 residues long. Germline CDR1 is SGHVS and CDR2 is FNYEAQ. The CDR3 protein is CASSVTSGSGYEQYF. In nucleotides, the CDR3 is TGTGCCAGCAGCGTTACTAGCGGGAGCGGGTACGAGCAGTACTTC.

The J gene is TRBJ1-5, the V gene TRBV6-2 or TRBV6-3; D call uncertain. Trimming removed 6 bases from V and 4 bases from J, with 1 base in between. From germline, CDR1 is MNHEY and CDR2 SVGEGT. This CDR3 region has 10 residues. CDR3 sequence: CASRNQPQHF. The CDR3 bases are TGTGCCAGCAGAAATCAGCCCCAGCATTTT.

This chain connects TRBV7-2 to TRBJ2-1; D is unresolved. This CDR3 is 12 amino acids long. Trimming shortened V by 2 bases and J by 6 bases, and 5 bases separated the two germline ends. Per the germline V gene, CDR1 is SGHTA and CDR2 is FQGNSA. CDR3 protein: CASSLTSNEQFF. In DNA, the CDR3 is TGTGCCAGCAGCTTAACTTCCAATGAGCAGTTCTTC.